This T cell receptor (beta chain) was recorded in a study of T cells after yellow fever vaccination. Study summary: Some fractions had low cell numbers, and these were prepared with SMART-Seq v4 Ultra Low Input. Points from the study as a whole: Most clones from primary vaccination resurfaced after the booster (nearly 97% CD4, more than 75% CD8).

The 5'RACE template-switching step produced TCR cDNA and added a universal primer site and UMIs. MiXCR, applied by TCRdb to the 5' RACE reads, yields one record per CDR3 protein. The sample has nearly 350,000 distinct CDR3 sequences; around 8.1% are singletons. This clonotype was recorded a few times. What it binds is not known. The V gene's germline CDR1 is MNHEY and CDR2 SVGAGI. The CDR3 is 14 amino acids. Trimming removed 4 bases from V and 3 bases from J, with 11 bases in between. The TCR sequence derives from a young man who received the YFV17D yellow fever vaccine. The material was PBMCs, obtained more than 40 days after the first yellow fever vaccination. The rearrangement joins TRBV6-5 to TRBJ2-3, with D tentatively TRBD1 (5 bases). CDR3 in DNA: TGTGCCAGCAGTTGCTCGACAGAAACAGATACGCAGTATTTT. Protein: CASSCSTETDTQYF.